Below are 13 T cell receptor beta chains sequenced from a single sample in a study of T cells in Graves' hyperthyroidism and ophthalmopathy. What was amplified from RNA transcripts were TCR beta CDR3 regions. The HTBI primer set served for first-round RT-PCR of the TCR CDR3. TCRdb reanalysed the multiplex PCR reads using MiXCR and keeps one entry per CDR3 protein. The sample comprises around 530,000 distinct CDR3 sequences, 17% of which are singletons, and about 16% rests with the top ten. Sequences were obtained from blood. The receptors shown here come from a woman under 30 with Graves' ophthalmopathy.

This clonotype has at least ten counts. The chain combines TRBV5-1 with TRBJ2-7, with D perhaps being TRBD1 or TRBD2 (5 bases each). V lost 4 bases to trimming and J lost 0 bases, with 11 bases between them. This CDR3 has 14 amino acids. Germline V gene data show CDR1 as SGHRS and CDR2 as YFSETQ. The CDR3 region is CASSGGFSSYEQYF. The CDR3 nucleotides are TGCGCCAGCAGCGGGGGATTCAGCTCCTACGAGCAGTACTTC.

The chain is built from TRBV30 and TRBJ2-7; no definite D call. CDR3 size: 13 residues. Trimming stripped 4 bases from V and 0 bases from J, with 10 bases between. Germline V gene lookup returns CDR1 GTSNPN and CDR2 SVGIG (reference sequence). The CDR3 here is CAWMLANSYEQYF. The CDR3 nucleotides are TGTGCCTGGATGTTGGCCAACTCCTACGAGCAGTACTTC.

CDR3 sequence (DNA): TGTGCCAGCAGCACTCAGGGGACAGGGCCCCACACCATATATTTT. The encoded protein is CASSTQGTGPHTIYF. The rearrangement joins TRBV5-4 to TRBJ1-3; TRBD1 matches 9 bases. Germline CDR1 and CDR2: SGHNT and YYREEE (reference sequence). V lost 4 bases to trimming and J lost 8 bases; unmatched junction nucleotides: 10. This CDR3 has 15 residues.

This clonotype was counted between two and nine times. J is TRBJ1-2 and V is TRBV4-1; 9 positions match TRBD1. The germline CDR1 and CDR2 sequences are MGHRA and YSYEKL. This CDR3 contains 16 residues. The V segment lost 2 bases and the J segment 3 bases; nucleotides outside the gene matches: 7. CDR3 bases: TGCGCCAGCAGCCAAAGCCGGGACAGGGCAGACTATGGCTACACCTTC. Its protein product is CASSQSRDRADYGYTF.

This clonotype was seen ten or more times. This rearrangement joins TRBV7-9 to TRBJ2-7, with TRBD1 matching over 8 bases. V trimming: 5 bases; J trimming: 2 bases; junction bases outside the gene matches: 14. This CDR3 spans 17 amino acids. The V gene's germline CDR1 is SEHNR and CDR2 FQNEAQ (reference sequence). The CDR3 region has the DNA TGTGCCAGCAGCCCAGGACAGGGCGGGACGGTGACCTACGAGCAGTACTTC. Amino acids: CASSPGQGGTVTYEQYF.

This clonotype was picked up many times. This chain joins TRBV28 and TRBJ1-1; 7 positions agree with TRBD1. V lost 1 base and J lost 3; bases outside the gene matches: 8. The CDR3 contains 16 residues. Germline V gene sequence: CDR1 MDHEN, CDR2 SYDVKM. The CDR3 bases are TGTGCCAGCAGTTTATCGTCCCAGACAGGGTACACTGAAGCTTTCTTT. This gives the protein CASSLSSQTGYTEAFF.

This clonotype was found a few times. The V gene is TRBV27, the J gene TRBJ2-1; D is unclear. The CDR3 spans 13 residues. The V gene's germline CDR1 is MNHEY and CDR2 SMNVEV (reference sequence). Trimming pared 3 bases from V and 9 bases from J, leaving 12 bases between. The CDR3: CASSLRLVGEQFF. CDR3 bases: TGTGCCAGCAGTTTGCGGCTAGTTGGTGAGCAGTTCTTC.

Turning to this clonotype: At one boundary the junction diverges from the germline segment, which might be a read error. V usage is TRBV20-1 and J usage is TRBJ2-1; the match to TRBD2 covers 11 bases. From germline, CDR1 is DFQATT and CDR2 SNEGSKA (reference sequence). The CDR3 runs 16 residues. The CDR3 is CSTRELAGVSYNEQFF. The CDR3 bases are TGCAGTACTAGAGAACTAGCGGGAGTTTCGTACAATGAGCAGTTCTTC.

This rearrangement joins TRBV14 to TRBJ1-1; the D gene is possibly TRBD1 (5 bases). V lost 1 base to trimming and J lost 4 bases, with 13 bases between them. Germline CDR1 and CDR2: SGHDN and FVKESK. There are 15 residues in the CDR3. CDR3 region: CASSQALYGGTEAFF. CDR3 bases: TGTGCCAGCAGCCAAGCATTGTACGGGGGCACTGAAGCTTTCTTT. The complete variable domain, with remaining parts taken from reference TRBV14 and TRBJ1-1, reads EAGVTQFPSHSVIEKGQTVTLRCDPISGHDNLYWYRRVMGKEIKFLLHFVKESKQDESGMPNNRFLAERTGGTYSTLKVQPAELEDSGVYFCASSQALYGGTEAFFGQGTRLTVV.

This clonotype was found a few times. The chain joins TRBV13 to TRBJ2-7; D gene uncertain. The CDR3 runs 14 residues. V was trimmed by 1 base and J by 3 bases, leaving 10 bases between them. Germline values: CDR1 PRHDT, CDR2 FYEKMQ (reference sequence). CDR3 in amino acids: CASSLDVSRYEQYF. The DNA for the CDR3 is TGTGCCAGCAGCTTAGATGTGTCGCGCTACGAGCAGTACTTC.

The rearrangement uses TRBV4-2 and TRBJ1-1; D unclear. The CDR3 is made up of 15 amino acids. Germline V gene lookup returns CDR1 LGHNA and CDR2 YNFKEQ. The V and J ends lost 2 bases and 1 base respectively, with 11 bases between them. The CDR3 nucleotides are TGTGCCAGCAGCCAAAGGATATGGGAGAACACTGAAGCTTTCTTT. It encodes CASSQRIWENTEAFF.

This clonotype was counted between two and nine times. This may arise from a read error, as a much more abundant clone is one base away. J is TRBJ2-1 and V is TRBV13, with TRBD2 identical over 9 bases. The CDR3 is 14 amino acids. Germline CDR1 and CDR2: PRHDT and FYEKMQ (reference sequence). V was pared by 5 bases and J by 13 bases, with 12 bases of the junction left unmatched. The DNA for the CDR3 is TGTGCCAGCAGCCCATTGGGGCGGGAGGGCCCCCAGTTCTTC. Residues: CASSPLGREGPQFF. Drawing the rest from reference TRBV13 and TRBJ2-1, the complete variable domain is AAGVIQSPRHLIKEKRETATLKCYPIPRHDTVYWYQQGPGQDPQFLISFYEKMQSDKGSIPDRFSAQQFSDYHSELNMSSLELGDSALYFCASSPLGREGPQFFGPGTRLTVL.

This rearrangement joins TRBV6-1 to TRBJ2-6; unclear D gene. The V end was cut by 10 bases, the J end by 0 bases, with 13 bases between. CDR1 is MNHNS and CDR2 is SASEGT in the germline V gene. The CDR3 is 15 residues long. In DNA, the CDR3 is TGTGCCACCCGCCCTTTGAGCTCTGGGGCCAACGTCCTGACTTTC. Translation gives CATRPLSSGANVLTF.